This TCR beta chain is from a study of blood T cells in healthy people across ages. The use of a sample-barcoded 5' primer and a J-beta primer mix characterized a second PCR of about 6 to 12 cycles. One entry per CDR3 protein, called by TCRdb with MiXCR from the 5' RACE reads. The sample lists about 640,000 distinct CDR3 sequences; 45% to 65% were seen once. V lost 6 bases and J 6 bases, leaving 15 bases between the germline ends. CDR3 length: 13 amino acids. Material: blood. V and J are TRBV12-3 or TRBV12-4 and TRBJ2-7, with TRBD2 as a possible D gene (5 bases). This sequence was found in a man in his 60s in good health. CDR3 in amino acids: CASRPRLAGEQYF. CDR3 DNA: TGTGCCAGCAGGCCCCGGCTAGCAGGCGAGCAGTACTTC.